This TCR beta chain was captured by sequencing in a study of neurological immune-mediated disorders. Germline CDR1 SGHRS, CDR2 YFSETQ. The CDR3 consists of 14 residues. The V end was cut by 7 bases, the J end by 1 base, with 13 bases between. In this sample, this clonotype turned up many times. The output of every sequencing run, over 170 million TCR-beta sequences, came from 15-18 subjects. TCRdb re-derived calls from the 5' RACE reads in MiXCR, one entry per CDR3 protein. The sample gives 55,000 to 70,000 distinct CDR3 sequences, roughly 4.9% of which show up once; approximately 5.6% is in the top ten.

The receptor was derived from a human donor with multiple sclerosis. The donor label of this sample is uncertain. Sequenced sample: PBMCs. The chain carries TRBV5-1 and TRBJ2-3, with D perhaps TRBD1 or TRBD2 (5 bases each). In DNA, the CDR3 is TGCGCCAGCTCCCGGGACCAGGGCACAGATACGCAGTATTTT. Residues: CASSRDQGTDTQYF.